The clone carrying this TCR beta chain was counted between two and nine times. Antigen unknown. Trimming removed 4 bases from V and 2 bases from J; junction bases left unmatched: 7. The CDR3 loop spans 16 amino acids. Germline V lookup: CDR1 KGHDR, CDR2 SFDVKD. Unique molecular identifiers were used in preparing the TCRbeta library. TCRdb fed the PCR reads into MiXCR, producing one record per CDR3 protein. Among about 980,000 distinct CDR3 sequences listed, under 30% were seen once. This sample stems from a study of T-cell reconstitution after alpha-beta-depleted transplantation in children. Study results and caveats: Alpha-beta T cells about two months after transplant reportedly derived from several hundred expanded graft clones.

This rearrangement joins TRBV24-1 to TRBJ2-3, with TRBD1 identical over 8 bases. The material sequenced was PBMCs, mostly from graft donor cells, taken 360 days after TCRalphabeta/CD19-depleted stem cell transplant. The TCR originated in a boy in the first two years of life who had a stem cell transplant for SCID, so the T cells may come from the graft donor. The CDR3, as DNA: TGTGCCACCAGTGAGCCAGGACAGGGTCCCACAGATACGCAGTATTTT. Its translation: CATSEPGQGPTDTQYF.